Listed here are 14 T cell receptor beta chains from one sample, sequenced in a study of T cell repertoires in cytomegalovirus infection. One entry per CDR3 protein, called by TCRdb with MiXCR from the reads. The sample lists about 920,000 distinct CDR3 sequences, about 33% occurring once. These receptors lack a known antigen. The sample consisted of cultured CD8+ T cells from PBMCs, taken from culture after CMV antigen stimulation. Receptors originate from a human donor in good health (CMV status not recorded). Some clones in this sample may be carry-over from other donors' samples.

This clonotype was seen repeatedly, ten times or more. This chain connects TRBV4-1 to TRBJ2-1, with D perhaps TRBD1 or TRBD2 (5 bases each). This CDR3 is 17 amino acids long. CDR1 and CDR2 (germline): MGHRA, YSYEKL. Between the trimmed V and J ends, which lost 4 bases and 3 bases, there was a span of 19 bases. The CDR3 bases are TGCGCCAGCAGCCCCACCGGGGAAGGGGCCGACTACAATGAGCAGTTCTTC. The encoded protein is CASSPTGEGADYNEQFF.

The DNA for the CDR3 is TGTGCCAGCAGCTCGAGGACTAGCGGGGGAGCCCCGACAGGAACAGATACGCAGTATTTT. Encoded protein: CASSSRTSGGAPTGTDTQYF. The J gene is TRBJ2-3, the V gene TRBV7-9; 13 bases line up with TRBD2. CDR1 is SEHNR, CDR2 FQNEAQ, per germline (reference sequence). Trimming took 4 bases from V and 3 from J; bases not matched to a gene: 16. The CDR3 contains 20 residues.

The CDR3 DNA reads TGTGCCAGCAGTTTATGGCAGGGGGCCGGTCAGCCCCAGCATTTT. This translates into CASSLWQGAGQPQHF. The chain is built from TRBV27 and TRBJ1-5; 8 bases are shared with TRBD1. With 1 base clipped from V and 6 bases from J, the junction kept 5 bases outside the gene matches. This CDR3 spans 15 amino acids. The germline gives CDR1 MNHEY, CDR2 SMNVEV (reference sequence).

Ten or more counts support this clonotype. CDR3 residues: CASSPQQGADYGYTF. Written as DNA, the CDR3 is TGTGCCAGCAGCCCGCAACAGGGGGCGGACTATGGCTACACCTTC. The gene calls are TRBV7-2 and TRBJ1-2; 9 nucleotides match TRBD1. This CDR3 has 15 residues. CDR1 and CDR2 (germline): SGHTA, FQGNSA. Trimming at V came to 5 bases and at J to 3 bases, leaving 7 bases not matched to a gene. Variable domain in full (rest from reference TRBV7-2 and TRBJ1-2): GAGVSQSPSNKVTEKGKDVELRCDPISGHTALYWYRQSLGQGLEFLIYFQGNSAPDKSGLPSDRFSAERTGGSVSTLTIQRTQQEDSAVYLCASSPQQGADYGYTFGSGTRLTVV.

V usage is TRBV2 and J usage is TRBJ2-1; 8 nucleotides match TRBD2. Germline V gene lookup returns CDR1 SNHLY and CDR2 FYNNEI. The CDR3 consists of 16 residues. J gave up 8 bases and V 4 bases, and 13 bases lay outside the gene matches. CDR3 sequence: CASSVNPSRGDDEQFF. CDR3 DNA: TGTGCCAGCAGTGTTAATCCCTCGCGGGGGGACGATGAGCAGTTCTTC.

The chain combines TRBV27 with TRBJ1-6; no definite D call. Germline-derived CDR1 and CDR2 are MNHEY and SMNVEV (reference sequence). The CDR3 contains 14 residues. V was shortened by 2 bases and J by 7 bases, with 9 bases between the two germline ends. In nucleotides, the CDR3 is TGTGCCAGCAGTTTAAGACAATTGAATTCACCCCTCCACTTT. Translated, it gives CASSLRQLNSPLHF.

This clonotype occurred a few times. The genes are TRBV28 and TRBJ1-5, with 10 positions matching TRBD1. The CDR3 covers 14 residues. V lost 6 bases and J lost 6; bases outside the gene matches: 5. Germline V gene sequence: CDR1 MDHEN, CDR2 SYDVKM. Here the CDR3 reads CASSYDRGLQPQHF. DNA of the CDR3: TGTGCCAGCAGCTACGACAGGGGGCTTCAGCCCCAGCATTTT.

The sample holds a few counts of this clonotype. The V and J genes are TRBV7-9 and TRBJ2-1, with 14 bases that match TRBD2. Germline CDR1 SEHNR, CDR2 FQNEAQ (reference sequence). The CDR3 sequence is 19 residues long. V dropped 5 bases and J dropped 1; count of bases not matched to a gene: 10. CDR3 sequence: CASSPTGTSGGASYNEQFF. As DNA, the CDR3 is TGTGCCAGCAGCCCCACTGGGACTAGCGGGGGTGCGTCCTACAATGAGCAGTTCTTC.

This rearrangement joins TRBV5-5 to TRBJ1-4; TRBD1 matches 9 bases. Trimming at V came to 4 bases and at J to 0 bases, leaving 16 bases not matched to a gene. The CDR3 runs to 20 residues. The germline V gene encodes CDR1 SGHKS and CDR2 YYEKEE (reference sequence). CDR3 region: CASSRGARPGQGATNEKLFF. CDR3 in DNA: TGTGCCAGCAGCCGGGGGGCCAGACCGGGACAGGGAGCAACTAATGAAAAACTGTTTTTT.

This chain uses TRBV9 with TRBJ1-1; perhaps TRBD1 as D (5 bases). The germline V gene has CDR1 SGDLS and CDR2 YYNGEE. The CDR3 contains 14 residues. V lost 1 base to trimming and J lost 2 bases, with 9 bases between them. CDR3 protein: CASSVYDRNTEAFF. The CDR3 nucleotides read TGTGCCAGCAGCGTATATGACAGAAACACTGAAGCTTTCTTT.

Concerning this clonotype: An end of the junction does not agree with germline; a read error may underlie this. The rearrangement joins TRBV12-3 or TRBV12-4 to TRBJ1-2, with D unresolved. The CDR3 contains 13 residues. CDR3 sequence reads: CASSGSGVYGCTF. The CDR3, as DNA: TGTGCCAGCAGCGGCAGTGGCGTTTATGGCTGCACCTTC.

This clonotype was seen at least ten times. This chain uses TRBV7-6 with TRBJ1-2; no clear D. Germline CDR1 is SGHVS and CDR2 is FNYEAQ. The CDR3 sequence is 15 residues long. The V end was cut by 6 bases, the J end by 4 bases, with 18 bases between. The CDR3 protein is CASSPQSSTPYGYTF. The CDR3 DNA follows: TGTGCCAGCAGTCCTCAATCCTCTACGCCCTATGGCTACACCTTC.

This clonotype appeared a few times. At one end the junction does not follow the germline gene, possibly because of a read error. The DNA of the CDR3 is TGTGCCAGTAGTTCCGGGGGCCTTTACAATGAGCAGTTCTTC. It encodes CASSSGGLYNEQFF. The chain employs TRBV12-3 or TRBV12-4 and TRBJ2-1; D is possibly TRBD1 or TRBD2 (6 bases each). This CDR3 contains 14 residues.

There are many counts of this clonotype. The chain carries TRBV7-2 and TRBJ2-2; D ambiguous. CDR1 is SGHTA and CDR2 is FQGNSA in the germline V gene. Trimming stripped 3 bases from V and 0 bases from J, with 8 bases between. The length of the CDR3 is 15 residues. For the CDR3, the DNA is TGTGCCAGCAGCTTCTGGGCAGCGAACACCGGGGAGCTGTTTTTT. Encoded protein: CASSFWAANTGELFF.